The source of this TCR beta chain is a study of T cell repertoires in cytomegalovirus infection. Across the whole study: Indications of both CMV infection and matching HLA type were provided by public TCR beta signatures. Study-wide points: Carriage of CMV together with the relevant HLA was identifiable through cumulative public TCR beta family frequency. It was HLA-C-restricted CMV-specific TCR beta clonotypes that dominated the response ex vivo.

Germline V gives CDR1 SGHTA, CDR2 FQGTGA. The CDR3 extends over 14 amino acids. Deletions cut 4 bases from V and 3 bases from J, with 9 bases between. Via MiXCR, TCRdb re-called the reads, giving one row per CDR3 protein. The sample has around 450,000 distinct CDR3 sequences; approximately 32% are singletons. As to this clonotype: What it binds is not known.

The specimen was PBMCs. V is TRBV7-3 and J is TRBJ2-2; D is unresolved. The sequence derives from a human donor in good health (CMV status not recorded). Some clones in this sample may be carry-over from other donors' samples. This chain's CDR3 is CASSSDADTGELFF. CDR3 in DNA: TGTGCCAGCAGCTCCGATGCCGACACCGGGGAGCTGTTTTTT.